Each of the 30 T cell receptor beta chains below was sequenced from the same sample in a study of T-cell reconstitution after alpha-beta-depleted transplantation in children. Molecular barcoding with unique molecular identifiers was used for the TCRbeta library. TCRdb fed the PCR reads into MiXCR, producing one record per CDR3 protein. The sample contains about 1,000,000 distinct CDR3 sequences, roughly 31% of which appear only once. The sample in question was PBMCs, mostly from graft donor cells, obtained 360 days after TCRalphabeta/CD19-depleted stem cell transplant. Receptor source: a boy under two years old who had a stem cell transplant for SCID, so the T cells may come from the graft donor.

The V call is TRBV4-3, the J call TRBJ2-2, with D maybe TRBD1 (6 bases). V lost 3 bases and J 6 bases, leaving 8 bases between the germline ends. The CDR3 has 13 residues. Germline CDR1 LGHNA, CDR2 YSLEER. The CDR3 sequence: CASSHNRAGELFF. The CDR3 region has the DNA TGCGCCAGCAGCCATAACAGGGCCGGGGAGCTGTTTTTT.

The table lists this clonotype with a few counts. The chain carries TRBV29-1 and TRBJ2-1; D gene uncertain. The CDR3 has 15 residues. CDR1 is SQVTM and CDR2 is ANQGSEA in the germline V gene. The V and J ends lost 5 bases and 0 bases respectively, with 14 bases between them. The CDR3 sequence is CSVLTRQLSYNEQFF. The DNA for the CDR3 is TGCAGCGTTTTAACCCGCCAGCTCTCCTACAATGAGCAGTTCTTC.

Regarding this clonotype: The CDR3 does not close with the conserved phenylalanine or tryptophan, likely indicating a read error. The DNA is left out, because the CDR3 cannot be placed on it with certainty; the CDR3 is given as TCRdb lists it. The chain has TRBV20-1 and TRBJ2-5; no DNA check was done on the table's D call, TRBD1. The CDR3 is 11 residues long, counting both termini. Germline lookup yields CDR1 DFQATT and CDR2 SNEGSKA (reference sequence). The CDR3 loop is CSAKSRGGPTV.

In this sample, this clonotype turned up a few times. The J gene is TRBJ1-2, the V gene TRBV20-1; a possible D gene is TRBD1 (6 bases). Germline V lookup: CDR1 DFQATT, CDR2 SNEGSKA (reference sequence). CDR3 length: 14 amino acids. V was shortened by 2 bases and J by 2 bases, with 12 bases between the two germline ends. The CDR3 DNA is TGCAGTGCTAGAAGGGTACAGGGAAACTATGGCTACACCTTC. The encoded protein is CSARRVQGNYGYTF.

This clonotype was picked up a small number of times. The chain recombines TRBV11-2 with TRBJ1-5, with D possibly TRBD1 on 6 matching bases. Trimming left V 2 bases short and J 2 bases short, with 22 bases between. The CDR3 is 19 amino acids. Germline V gene sequence: CDR1 SGHAT, CDR2 FQNNGV. The CDR3 DNA is TGTGCCAGCAGCTTAACCTCCAGGGGTGGAGGGGGTGGCAATCAGCCCCAGCATTTT. Translating gives CASSLTSRGGGGGNQPQHF. The variable domain in full, completed from reference TRBV11-2 and TRBJ1-5, reads EAGVAQSPRYKIIEKRQSVAFWCNPISGHATLYWYQQILGQGPKLLIQFQNNGVVDDSQLPKDRFSAERLKGVDSTLKIQPAKLEDSAVYLCASSLTSRGGGGGNQPQHFGDGTRLSIL.

The V and J genes are TRBV7-8 and TRBJ2-1, with 12 nucleotides matching TRBD2. The CDR3 loop spans 17 amino acids. The junction had 6 bases not matched to a gene; V was cut back by 5 bases and J by 1 base. Germline loops: CDR1 SGHVS, CDR2 FQNEAQ. The CDR3 spells CASSATSGGPSYNEQFF. The CDR3 nucleotides read TGTGCCAGCAGCGCAACTAGCGGGGGGCCTTCCTACAATGAGCAGTTCTTC.

This clonotype was picked up many times. The chain links TRBV20-1 to TRBJ2-1; D is unresolved. V was cut by 3 bases and J by 10 bases, with 7 bases left in between. Per the germline V gene, CDR1 is DFQATT and CDR2 is SNEGSKA (reference sequence). This CDR3 spans 10 amino acids. The CDR3 region is CSASPAEQFF. The CDR3 nucleotides are TGCAGTGCTAGTCCGGCCGAGCAGTTCTTC.

The rearrangement uses TRBV29-1 and TRBJ2-2, with a weak D call TRBD1 (6 bases). The CDR3 has 15 amino acids. Germline CDR1 and CDR2: SQVTM and ANQGSEA. Trimming removed 2 bases at V and 1 base at J, with 11 bases between. DNA of the CDR3: TGCAGCGTTGAAACGCCGGGACAGAACACCGGGGAGCTGTTTTTT. Its translation: CSVETPGQNTGELFF.

The rearrangement uses TRBV12-3 or TRBV12-4 and TRBJ1-2; tentative D call: TRBD1 (6 bases). V was shortened by 3 bases and J by 5 bases, with 13 bases between the two germline ends. There are 14 residues in the CDR3. The CDR3 spells CASSFGQTFYGYTF. The CDR3 region has the DNA TGTGCCAGCAGTTTTGGACAGACTTTTTATGGCTACACCTTC.

The rearrangement joins TRBV20-1 to TRBJ1-2, with 12 bases identical to TRBD1. Germline V gene sequence: CDR1 DFQATT, CDR2 SNEGSKA (reference sequence). V gave up 0 bases and J gave up 9 bases; unmatched junction bases: 5. The CDR3 runs 14 residues. This chain's CDR3 is CSARDGGQGASYTF. In DNA form, the CDR3 reads TGCAGTGCTAGAGACGGGGGACAGGGGGCAAGCTACACCTTC.

This chain connects TRBV4-1 to TRBJ1-2, with 7 bases that match TRBD1. With 4 bases clipped from V and 6 bases from J, the junction kept 2 bases outside the gene matches. The V gene's germline CDR1 is MGHRA and CDR2 YSYEKL. This CDR3 has 12 amino acids. The CDR3 DNA reads as TGCGCCAGCAGCCGCGGACAGGATGGCTACACCTTC. Translating it yields CASSRGQDGYTF.

This clonotype was picked up a small number of times. The chain recombines TRBV5-1 with TRBJ2-3; a possible D gene is TRBD1 (6 bases). Germline CDR1 is SGHRS and CDR2 is YFSETQ. Deletions cut 2 bases from V and 10 bases from J, with 11 bases between. The CDR3 covers 12 residues. The CDR3 DNA reads TGCGCCAGCAGCTTCGGACAGATGGCGCAGTATTTT. It translates to CASSFGQMAQYF.

This clonotype was seen more than once but under ten times. The chain combines TRBV20-1 with TRBJ1-2, with D perhaps TRBD1 (6 bases). Between the trimmed V and J ends, which lost 6 bases and 2 bases, there was a span of 10 bases. The germline V gene has CDR1 DFQATT and CDR2 SNEGSKA (reference sequence). CDR3 length: 12 residues. CDR3 residues: CSAITGNYGYTF. CDR3 coding DNA: TGCAGTGCCATAACAGGGAACTATGGCTACACCTTC.

This clonotype was observed a few times. The chain couples TRBV20-1 to TRBJ1-5; 8 bases align to TRBD1. Per the germline V gene, CDR1 is DFQATT and CDR2 is SNEGSKA (reference sequence). Losses at the gene ends were 0 bases for V and 3 bases for J; bases not matched to a gene: 7. This CDR3 has 16 amino acids. CDR3 loop: CSARDFVQGDNQPQHF. The CDR3 bases are TGCAGTGCTAGAGATTTCGTACAGGGGGACAATCAGCCCCAGCATTTT.

This clonotype has ten or more counts. V usage is TRBV12-3 or TRBV12-4 and J usage is TRBJ2-1, with TRBD2 matching 7 bases. With 6 bases clipped from V and 4 bases from J, the junction kept 12 bases outside the gene matches. This CDR3 has 16 amino acids. The chain's CDR3 is CASSPRGGVSYNEQFF. In DNA, the CDR3 is TGTGCCAGCAGCCCCCGTGGGGGGGTCTCATACAATGAGCAGTTCTTC.

This clonotype turned up a few times. V gene TRBV4-3 combines with J gene TRBJ1-1; D gene unclear. CDR3 size: 14 residues. Germline V lookup: CDR1 LGHNA, CDR2 YSLEER. V was clipped by 4 bases and J by 1 base, with 10 bases between them. In DNA, the CDR3 is TGCGCCAGCAGCCCCCAGGAGGAGAACACTGAAGCTTTCTTT. It translates to CASSPQEENTEAFF.

The J gene is TRBJ2-5, the V gene TRBV5-1; D perhaps matches TRBD1 (6 bases). Deletions cut 4 bases from V and 0 bases from J, with 13 bases between. CDR3 length equals 15 residues. From germline, CDR1 is SGHRS and CDR2 YFSETQ. The CDR3 DNA reads TGCGCCAGCAGCCCGGGACACCCGTACCAAGAGACCCAGTACTTC. Its translation: CASSPGHPYQETQYF.

The J gene is TRBJ2-6, the V gene TRBV20-1, with D possibly being TRBD2 (5 bases). V was pared by 3 bases and J by 0 bases, with 9 bases between. Per germline, CDR1 DFQATT and CDR2 SNEGSKA (reference sequence). This CDR3 has 15 residues. CDR3 nucleotides: TGCAGTGCTAGTTCCGGGGACTCTGGGGCCAACGTCCTGACTTTC. Translated: CSASSGDSGANVLTF.

This clonotype was counted many times. This rearrangement joins TRBV7-3 to TRBJ2-1; D may be TRBD2 (6 bases). There are 13 residues in the CDR3. Deletions cut 5 bases from V and 6 bases from J, with 11 bases between. CDR1 and CDR2 from the germline V gene are SGHTA and FQGTGA. The CDR3 DNA reads TGTGCCAGCAGCCCCGCCGGGAGCAATGAGCAGTTCTTC. Protein product: CASSPAGSNEQFF.

The J gene is TRBJ2-7, the V gene TRBV20-1; possibly TRBD1 or TRBD2 for D (6 bases each). The germline V gene encodes CDR1 DFQATT and CDR2 SNEGSKA (reference sequence). The CDR3 loop spans 14 amino acids. With 6 bases removed from V and 3 bases from J, the gap between germline ends came to 18 bases. This chain's CDR3 is CSATTGDIHYEQYF. Here the CDR3 DNA reads TGCAGTGCAACCACGGGGGACATCCACTACGAGCAGTACTTC.

V usage is TRBV12-3 or TRBV12-4 and J usage is TRBJ1-2; tentatively, D is TRBD1 (5 bases). This CDR3 has 13 residues. The V end was cut by 3 bases, the J end by 6 bases, with 11 bases between. The CDR3 reads CASSFWQGHGYTF. The CDR3 nucleotides read TGTGCCAGCAGTTTCTGGCAGGGCCATGGCTACACCTTC.

The rearrangement links TRBV12-3 or TRBV12-4 to TRBJ2-7; 7 nucleotides align to TRBD1. V dropped 5 bases and J dropped 4; count of bases not matched to a gene: 8. The CDR3 sequence is 14 residues long. CDR3 DNA sequence: TGTGCCAGCAGTGCCTTACAGGGGCGGTACGAGCAGTACTTC. Amino acids: CASSALQGRYEQYF.

The V and J genes are TRBV5-6 and TRBJ2-5; no clear D. CDR1 is SGHDT, CDR2 YYEEEE, per germline. This CDR3 comprises 14 residues. V lost 0 bases and J lost 3, with 9 bases in between. The chain's CDR3 is CASSLGLLEETQYF. The CDR3 nucleotides are TGTGCCAGCAGCTTGGGGCTCCTCGAAGAGACCCAGTACTTC.

This clonotype was seen many times. The rearrangement links TRBV5-1 to TRBJ1-6, with no clear D. Germline-derived CDR1 and CDR2 are SGHRS and YFSETQ. This CDR3 has 16 amino acids. Trimming removed 4 bases from V and 3 bases from J, with 14 bases in between. The CDR3, as DNA: TGCGCCAGCAGCCCGGAGGGAATTCACTATAATTCACCCCTCCACTTT. This gives the protein CASSPEGIHYNSPLHF.

The chain recombines TRBV5-1 with TRBJ2-7; either TRBD1 or TRBD2 may supply D (5 bases each). Germline V gene data show CDR1 as SGHRS and CDR2 as YFSETQ. The CDR3 totals 13 residues. V shed 4 bases and J shed 6 bases, with 14 bases lying between them. CDR3 sequence: CASSREGPLEQYF. The CDR3 bases are TGCGCCAGCAGCCGAGAGGGACCCCTCGAGCAGTACTTC. The whole variable domain, filled in from reference TRBV5-1 and TRBJ2-7, reads KAGVTQTPRYLIKTRGQQVTLSCSPISGHRSVSWYQQTPGQGLQFLFEYFSETQRNKGNFPGRFSGRQFSNSRSEMNVSTLELGDSALYLCASSREGPLEQYFGPGTRLTVT.

This clonotype turned up a few times. This rearrangement joins TRBV20-1 to TRBJ2-7; D is perhaps TRBD1 or TRBD2 (7 bases each). CDR3 length: 17 amino acids. The germline V and J ends were trimmed by 0 bases and 2 bases, with 20 bases remaining between them. Germline V gives CDR1 DFQATT, CDR2 SNEGSKA (reference sequence). CDR3 coding DNA: TGCAGTGCTAGAGATGAGGGAGGGACAGTAGGACCCTACGAGCAGTACTTC. This sequence encodes CSARDEGGTVGPYEQYF.

This clonotype came up a few times. The rearrangement links TRBV28 to TRBJ1-6; 12 bases align to TRBD1. The CDR3 runs 19 residues. The germline CDR1 and CDR2 sequences are MDHEN and SYDVKM. The V segment lost 3 bases and the J segment 10 bases; nucleotides outside the gene matches: 16. The CDR3 is CASSLKPGQGAGVRSPLHF. CDR3 sequence (DNA): TGTGCCAGCAGTTTGAAGCCGGGACAGGGGGCTGGAGTAAGATCACCCCTCCACTTT.

This clonotype was seen a handful of times. The chain is built from TRBV7-2 and TRBJ2-1; no reliable D call. Germline V gives CDR1 SGHTA, CDR2 FQGNSA. The germline V and J ends were trimmed by 1 base and 6 bases, with 7 bases remaining between them. The CDR3 loop spans 13 amino acids. This chain's CDR3 is CASSLESGNEQFF. Written as DNA, the CDR3 is TGTGCCAGCAGCTTAGAGTCAGGCAATGAGCAGTTCTTC.

In this sample, this clonotype turned up a few times. This chain joins TRBV6-1 and TRBJ2-7; no firm D call. Germline V lookup: CDR1 MNHNS, CDR2 SASEGT. This CDR3 contains 11 residues. V was cut by 1 base and J by 5 bases, with 3 bases left in between. DNA of the CDR3: TGTGCCAGCAGTGAAGTTCACGAGCAGTACTTC. Its translation is CASSEVHEQYF.

This chain joins TRBV6-2 or TRBV6-3 and TRBJ2-1; TRBD2 agrees at 9 bases. This CDR3 region has 15 residues. Germline CDR1 and CDR2: MNHEY and SVGEGT. V was pared by 2 bases and J by 4 bases, with 3 bases of the junction left unmatched. The CDR3: CASSYGTSPYNEQFF. The CDR3 coding sequence is TGTGCCAGCAGTTACGGGACTAGCCCTTACAATGAGCAGTTCTTC.